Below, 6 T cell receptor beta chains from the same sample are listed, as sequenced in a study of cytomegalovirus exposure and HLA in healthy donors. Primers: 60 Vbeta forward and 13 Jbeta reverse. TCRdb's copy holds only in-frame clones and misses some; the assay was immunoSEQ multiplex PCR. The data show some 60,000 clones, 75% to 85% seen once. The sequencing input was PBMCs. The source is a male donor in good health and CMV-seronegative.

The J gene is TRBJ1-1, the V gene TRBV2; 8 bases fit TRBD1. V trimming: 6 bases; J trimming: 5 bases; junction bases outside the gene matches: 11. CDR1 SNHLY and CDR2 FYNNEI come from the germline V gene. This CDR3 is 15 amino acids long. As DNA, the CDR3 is TGTGCCAGCAGCGAAAGGACAGGGCTGGGTACTGAAGCTTTCTTT. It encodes CASSERTGLGTEAFF.

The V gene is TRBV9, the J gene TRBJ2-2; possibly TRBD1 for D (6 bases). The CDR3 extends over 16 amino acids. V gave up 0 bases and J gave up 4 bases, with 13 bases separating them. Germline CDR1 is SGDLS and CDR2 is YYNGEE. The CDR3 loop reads CASSVGGGAITGELFF. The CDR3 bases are TGTGCCAGCAGCGTAGGAGGGGGTGCTATCACCGGGGAGCTGTTTTTT.

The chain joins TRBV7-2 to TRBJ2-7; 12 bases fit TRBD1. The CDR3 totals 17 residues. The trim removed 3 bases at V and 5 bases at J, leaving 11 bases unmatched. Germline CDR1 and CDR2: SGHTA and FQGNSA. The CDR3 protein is CASSFTAWGQGAHEQYF. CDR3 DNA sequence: TGTGCCAGCAGCTTTACCGCTTGGGGACAGGGGGCTCACGAGCAGTACTTC.

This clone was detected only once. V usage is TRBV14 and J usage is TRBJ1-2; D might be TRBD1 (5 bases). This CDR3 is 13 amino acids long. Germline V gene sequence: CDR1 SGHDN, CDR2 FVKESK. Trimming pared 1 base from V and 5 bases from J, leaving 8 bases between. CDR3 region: CASSQGQNYGYTF. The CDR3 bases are TGTGCCAGCAGCCAAGGACAGAATTATGGCTACACCTTC.

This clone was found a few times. The DNA of the CDR3 is TGTGCCACCAGCAGAGATTCTACAGGGGGCGCAGACTATGGCTACACCTTC. Translating gives CATSRDSTGGADYGYTF. The chain carries TRBV15 and TRBJ1-2; TRBD1 matches at 9 bases. Per germline, CDR1 LNHNV and CDR2 YYDKDF (reference sequence). The CDR3 has 17 residues. V was pared by 0 bases and J by 3 bases, with 8 bases of the junction left unmatched.

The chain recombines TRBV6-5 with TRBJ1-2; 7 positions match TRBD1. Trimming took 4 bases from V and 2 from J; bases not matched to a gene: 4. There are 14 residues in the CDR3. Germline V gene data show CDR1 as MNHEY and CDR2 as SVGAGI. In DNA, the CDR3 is TGTGCCAGCAGTTTCAACAGGGGAAACTATGGCTACACCTTC. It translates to CASSFNRGNYGYTF.